The 27 T cell receptor beta chains given below trace back to one sample, sequenced in a study of T cells expressing NK-cell markers. Using the 5' RACE reads, TCRdb records one entry per CDR3 protein without DNA. The ten top clones account for just over 20%, within a sample of over 150,000 distinct CDR3 sequences. The sequenced sample consisted of blood T cells: a sorted CD56 or NKG2C T cell subset, CD4+ or CD8+ T cells, or bulk PBMC T cells (not recorded which). Receptors were obtained from a man aged 18-69 years in good health.

This sequence joins TRBV27 and TRBJ2-5; TCRdb's D call, TRBD2, is unchecked because there is no DNA. Looked up from germline, CDR1 is MNHEY and CDR2 is SMNVEV (reference sequence). CDR3 length: 15 amino acids. The CDR3 loop reads CASSLSGLERETQYF.

The J gene is TRBJ1-1, the V gene TRBV3-1; TCRdb proposes TRBD1, but this gene call is untestable without DNA. Germline loops: CDR1 LGHDT, CDR2 YNNKEL (reference sequence). The CDR3 has 17 residues. This CDR3 reads CASSPRGQGIKNTEAFF.

V gene TRBV9 combines with J gene TRBJ1-4; TCRdb picks TRBD1, but there is no DNA to check that call. Germline loops: CDR1 SGDLS, CDR2 YYNGEE. This CDR3 has 15 amino acids. This CDR3 reads CASSEETGENEKLFF.

The V and J genes are TRBV9 and TRBJ1-5. The germline V gene encodes CDR1 SGDLS and CDR2 YYNGEE. The CDR3 contains 14 residues. This CDR3 reads CASSVGQDNQPQHF.

This sequence joins TRBV4-1 and TRBJ2-1; there is no DNA to check the TCRdb D call of TRBD2. The germline gives CDR1 MGHRA, CDR2 YSYEKL. This CDR3 has 17 amino acids. The CDR3 spells CASSPQPLAGAGGEQFF.

The CDR3 here is CSAGGLAGTTYEQYF. The rearrangement uses TRBV20-1 and TRBJ2-7; as DNA is missing, the TRBD2 call by TCRdb cannot be tested. Germline V CDR1 and CDR2: DFQATT, SNEGSKA (reference sequence). This CDR3 has 15 residues.

The genes are TRBV6-2 or TRBV6-3 and TRBJ2-3; TCRdb picks TRBD2, but there is no DNA to check that call. The CDR3 is made up of 16 amino acids. In germline, CDR1 is MNHEY, CDR2 SVGEGT. The chain's CDR3 is CASSYLTSGGPDTQYF.

The V gene is TRBV7-9, the J gene TRBJ2-7. There are 14 residues in the CDR3. Germline lookup yields CDR1 SEHNR and CDR2 FQNEAQ (reference sequence). CDR3 loop: CASSLPEEIYEQYF.

V is TRBV27 and J is TRBJ2-1. Germline V gene data show CDR1 as MNHEY and CDR2 as SMNVEV (reference sequence). The CDR3 has 14 residues. The chain's CDR3 is CASSFDASYNEQFF.

The V call is TRBV19, the J call TRBJ1-3; checking the TCRdb D call of TRBD1 is not possible without DNA. Germline lookup yields CDR1 LNHDA and CDR2 SQIVND (reference sequence). CDR3 size: 16 residues. The CDR3 loop reads CASSTGTGLGGNTIYF.

The rearrangement uses TRBV3-1 and TRBJ2-3; TCRdb's D gene call, TRBD1, goes unchecked for lack of DNA. CDR1 and CDR2 from the germline V gene are LGHDT and YNNKEL (reference sequence). The CDR3 totals 17 residues. The CDR3 is CASSRIGGGVGTDTQYF.

The J gene is TRBJ2-1, the V gene TRBV6-1; TCRdb picks TRBD2, but there is no DNA to check that call. The germline gives CDR1 MNHNS, CDR2 SASEGT. The length of the CDR3 is 16 residues. The CDR3 region is CASSPGTSGVRDEQFF.

This CDR3 reads CASKARRGEFPITDTQYF. The rearrangement joins TRBV10-2 to TRBJ2-3; TCRdb names TRBD1, which stays unverified in the absence of DNA. This CDR3 has 18 residues. The germline V gene encodes CDR1 WSHSY and CDR2 SAAADI.

V usage is TRBV7-8 and J usage is TRBJ1-2; there is no DNA to check the TCRdb D call of TRBD1. The CDR3 covers 14 residues. Germline V CDR1 and CDR2: SGHVS, FQNEAQ. The CDR3 is CASSLVLGASGYTF. Using reference TRBV7-8 and TRBJ1-2 for the parts outside the CDR3, the full variable domain is GAGVSQSPRYKVAKRGQDVALRCDPISGHVSLFWYQQALGQGPEFLTYFQNEAQLDKSGLPSDRFFAERPEGSVSTLKIQRTQQEDSAVYLCASSLVLGASGYTFGSGTRLTVV.

The chain couples TRBV19 to TRBJ2-5; TCRdb designates TRBD1, a call that cannot be tested without DNA. The CDR3 extends over 15 amino acids. Per the germline V gene, CDR1 is LNHDA and CDR2 is SQIVND (reference sequence). This CDR3 is CASSRVDRAQETQYF. Together with reference TRBV19 and TRBJ2-5, the CDR3 gives the full variable domain: DGGITQSPKYLFRKEGQNVTLSCEQNLNHDAMYWYRQDPGQGLRLIYYSQIVNDFQKGDIAEGYSVSREKKESFPLTVTSAQKNPTAFYLCASSRVDRAQETQYFGPGTRLLVL.

The V gene is TRBV27, the J gene TRBJ1-2; the D call of TRBD1 rests on TCRdb alone, since no DNA is present to check it. Germline CDR1 is MNHEY and CDR2 is SMNVEV (reference sequence). The CDR3 sequence is 15 residues long. The CDR3 sequence: CASCQTPGSDYGYTF.

The chain has TRBV27 and TRBJ2-2; checking the TCRdb D call of TRBD1 is not possible without DNA. The germline V gene has CDR1 MNHEY and CDR2 SMNVEV (reference sequence). The CDR3 consists of 14 residues. The CDR3: CASTKTGPTGELFF.

The chain is built from TRBV2 and TRBJ1-1; the TRBD1 assignment by TCRdb is unverifiable without DNA. Germline loops: CDR1 SNHLY, CDR2 FYNNEI. The length of the CDR3 is 15 residues. This chain's CDR3 is CASSESGTANTEAFF.

The CDR3 sequence: CASSEGQGAHYEQYF. V gene TRBV25-1 combines with J gene TRBJ2-7; TCRdb names TRBD1, which stays unverified in the absence of DNA. The germline V gene encodes CDR1 MGHDK and CDR2 SYGVNS. This CDR3 is 15 amino acids long.

The chain is built from TRBV5-5 and TRBJ2-7. Per germline, CDR1 SGHKS and CDR2 YYEKEE (reference sequence). The CDR3 contains 12 residues. CDR3 residues: CASSLGTERQYF.

The gene calls are TRBV12-3 or TRBV12-4 and TRBJ2-1; lacking DNA, the TRBD2 call made by TCRdb goes unchecked. The CDR3 spans 17 residues. CDR3 sequence reads: CASSLDGGGGTYNEQFF.

This chain joins TRBV5-1 and TRBJ1-2; checking the TCRdb D call of TRBD1 is not possible without DNA. CDR1 is SGHRS, CDR2 YFSETQ, per germline. The CDR3 length is 15 residues. CDR3 residues: CASSVRQGPNYGYTF.

The J gene is TRBJ2-5, the V gene TRBV7-7. The CDR3 loop spans 15 amino acids. Germline-derived CDR1 and CDR2 are SSHAT and FNYEAQ (reference sequence). CDR3 sequence: CASSLSGSFGETQYF.

V and J are TRBV2 and TRBJ1-2. The CDR3 loop spans 16 amino acids. Germline CDR1 SNHLY, CDR2 FYNNEI. This CDR3 is CASSPIVRTLNYGYTF.

This rearrangement joins TRBV20-1 to TRBJ1-5. This CDR3 spans 14 amino acids. Germline V gives CDR1 DFQATT, CDR2 SNEGSKA (reference sequence). The CDR3 sequence: CSARTIYSNQPQHF.

This chain links TRBV5-4 with TRBJ2-7; TCRdb indicates TRBD1, and absent DNA this call remains unverified. This CDR3 region has 13 residues. The germline CDR1 and CDR2 sequences are SGHNT and YYREEE (reference sequence). CDR3 amino acids: CASSVLQGYEQYF.

V gene TRBV7-6 combines with J gene TRBJ2-5. In germline, CDR1 is SGHVS, CDR2 FNYEAQ. CDR3 size: 15 residues. The CDR3 loop reads CASSTSGGWEETQYF.